The 2 T cell receptor beta chains listed next were all sequenced from one sample in a study of T cell repertoires in cytomegalovirus infection. TCRdb re-analysed the reads in MiXCR, keeping a single row per CDR3 protein. The sample shows some 150,000 distinct CDR3 sequences, approximately 30% of them seen only once. Their antigens remain unidentified. The starting material was CD8+ T cells from cultured PBMCs, obtained from culture after CMV antigen stimulation. Source of these receptors: a human donor in good health (CMV status not recorded). Some clones in this sample may be carry-over from other donors' samples.

This clonotype has just one count. V is TRBV20-1 and J is TRBJ2-1; weak D call: TRBD2 (7 bases). CDR3 size: 16 residues. Trimming left V 0 bases short and J 3 bases short, with 15 bases between. The germline CDR1 and CDR2 sequences are DFQATT and SNEGSKA (reference sequence). CDR3 coding DNA: TGCAGTGCTAGAGATGAGGGGGGGGATAACTACAATGAGCAGTTCTTC. Translation gives CSARDEGGDNYNEQFF.

This chain joins TRBV29-1 and TRBJ2-1, with 11 bases aligning to TRBD2. V shed 5 bases, J shed 1 base, and the junction held 7 bases outside the gene matches. The CDR3 runs to 16 residues. The germline gives CDR1 SQVTM, CDR2 ANQGSEA. The CDR3 sequence: CSVLGSGGASYNEQFF. The CDR3 DNA is TGCAGCGTTTTAGGTAGCGGGGGGGCTTCCTACAATGAGCAGTTCTTC.